This TCR beta chain comes out of a study of cytomegalovirus exposure and HLA in healthy donors. On the study more broadly: An early data release held some 85 million unique TCRs from HLA-typed donors. Study-wide findings and caveats: Specificity of three CMV-associated chains for CMV antigens was verified in vitro.

In regard to this clone: Its target is not known.

V shed 5 bases and J 9 bases; nucleotides not matched to a gene: 8. This CDR3 is built from 14 residues. The germline V gene encodes CDR1 SNHLY and CDR2 FYNNEI. 13 Jbeta primers and 60 Vbeta primers were used for the PCR. Profiling relied on immunoSEQ multiplex PCR, and the TCRdb table lists in-frame clones only, not all of them. The data show 150,000 to 200,000 clones, around 79% seen once. Sequencing was performed on PBMCs. The source is a woman aged 40 to 50 in good health and CMV-seronegative. The chain links TRBV2 to TRBJ2-1, with 9 bases that match TRBD1. As DNA, the CDR3 is TGTGCCAGCAGTCAACAGGGGGCCAAGGGTGAGCAGTTCTTC. Its protein is CASSQQGAKGEQFF.